This is a list of T cell receptor beta chains from one sample in a study of blood T cell repertoires in COVID-19. The assay was immunoSEQ multiplex PCR, and TCRdb's table has in-frame clones only and misses some. The sample lists some 100,000 clones, 80% to 90% occurring once. Material: PBMCs or T cells enriched from blood (not recorded which). All receptors derive from a woman aged 50 to 60 who had recovered from COVID-19. Both conserved end residues are part of each CDR3. D genes are given only for firm matches. Rows give clone size only sometimes, using once, few, many, or a class for an expanded clone.

j_call,v_call,d_call,cdr3_length,clone_size,cdr3_nt,cdr3_aa
TRBJ1-2,TRBV18,NA,18,NA,TGTGCCAGCTCACCAGTGAGCGGGGCCGCCGCTCTTAGTTGGGGCTACACCTTC,CASSPVSGAAALSWGYTF
TRBJ2-7,TRBV6-5,TRBD1,12,NA,TGTGCCAGCAGTTTACAGGGGCACGAGCAGTACTTC,CASSLQGHEQYF
TRBJ1-2,TRBV19,TRBD1,16,NA,TGTGCCAGTAGTTTGGGACAGGGAACTAGCACCTATGGCTACACCTTC,CASSLGQGTSTYGYTF
TRBJ1-3,TRBV4-1,NA,17,NA,TGCGCCAGCAGCCAAGTCCCGGGGGATGCGTCTGGAAACACCATATATTTT,CASSQVPGDASGNTIYF
TRBJ1-2,TRBV6-6,NA,15,NA,TGTGCCAGCAGTTTTCAATCAGGGATTTCGACTGGCTACACCTTC,CASSFQSGISTGYTF
TRBJ2-1,TRBV4-1,TRBD2,17,NA,TGCGCCAGCAGCCACGCGTCGGGAGGGCCTAGCTACAATGAGCAGTTCTTC,CASSHASGGPSYNEQFF
TRBJ1-4,TRBV27,NA,14,NA,TGTGCCAGCAGTCCCAAGCAGGGTAATGAAAAACTGTTTTTT,CASSPKQGNEKLFF
TRBJ2-3,TRBV3-1/TRBV3-2,TRBD2,15,once,TGTGCCAGCAGCCGAGGCGGGGGGGCCACAGATACGCAGTATTTT,CASSRGGGATDTQYF
TRBJ2-5,TRBV29-1,NA,11,NA,TGCAGCGTTTGGTCGGTAGAGACCCAGTACTTC,CSVWSVETQYF
TRBJ2-2,TRBV21-1,NA,15,NA,TGTGCCAGCAGCGGGGGACAGGGGGTGACCGGGGAGCTGTTTTTT,CASSGGQGVTGELFF
TRBJ2-1,TRBV5-1,TRBD2,17,NA,TGCGCCAGCAGCGATATTGAGGGACTAGCGGGATTGGATGAGCAGTTCTTC,CASSDIEGLAGLDEQFF